The entry below gives a single T cell receptor (beta chain) sequence along with its context. The antigen is unknown. As defined, naive CD8 cells were CD45RO-negative and positively selected for CCR7, with terminally differentiated effector memory CD45RA+ cells excluded. Between the trimmed V and J ends, which lost 0 bases and 0 bases, there was a span of 13 bases. Germline V CDR1 and CDR2: LGHNA, YSLEER. CDR3 length: 17 amino acids. The data belong to a study of shared clonotypes between healthy human individuals. Study-level findings and limits: Expectations were that clonotype sharing among donors would be affected by sequencing depth. Sharing across four donors was seen in around 5% of naive CD4 clonotypes. The study found lower generation probabilities in non-shared clonotypes than in those shared by all four donors.

This table comes from immunoSEQ multiplex PCR, and its TCRdb copy is limited to in-frame clones, with some not included. The sample includes approximately 740,000 clones, 80% to 95% of them seen just once. The sample consisted of naive CD8+ T cells sorted from blood. This chain links TRBV4-3 with TRBJ2-3; TRBD2 is a possible D gene (6 bases). The sequence was obtained from a young man in good health. The CDR3 region is CASSQDRTEGSTDTQYF. The DNA of the CDR3 is TGCGCCAGCAGCCAAGACCGGACGGAGGGAAGCACAGATACGCAGTATTTT.